Listed here are 32 T cell receptor beta chains from one sample, sequenced in a study of beta chain features in type 1 diabetes. Reverse transcribing all isolated RNA meant expressed TCRB transcripts were sequenced. TCRdb's table, derived via immunoSEQ multiplex PCR, lists solely in-frame clones and lacks some. This sample has 620,000 or so clones, with roughly 15% found just once. Sample: naive CD4+ T cells from blood. The receptors originated from a man aged 18 to 30 in good health.

The chain uses TRBV30 and TRBJ1-1; TRBD1 is a possible D gene (5 bases). V lost 1 base to trimming and J lost 2 bases, with 8 bases between them. Germline V gives CDR1 GTSNPN, CDR2 SVGIG (reference sequence). CDR3 length equals 13 residues. Here the CDR3 reads CAWSADSNTEAFF. Written as DNA, the CDR3 is TGTGCCTGGAGTGCAGACAGCAACACTGAAGCTTTCTTT.

This clone has just a few counts. This sample includes further DNA sequences coding for the same CDR3. The chain recombines TRBV10-3 with TRBJ2-7, with D unclear. The CDR3 length is 11 residues. The V end was cut by 4 bases, the J end by 3 bases, with 4 bases between. Germline V lookup: CDR1 ENHRY, CDR2 SYGVKD. The CDR3 loop is CAISAVYEQYF. The CDR3 DNA reads TGTGCCATCAGTGCTGTCTACGAGCAGTACTTC.

This clone appeared a few times. The chain joins TRBV7-2 to TRBJ2-2, with a weak D call TRBD1 (5 bases). Trimming removed 3 bases at V and 3 bases at J, with 11 bases between. Germline loops: CDR1 SGHTA, CDR2 FQGNSA. CDR3 length equals 15 residues. This CDR3 reads CASSLRQGYTGELFF. The CDR3 DNA reads TGTGCCAGCAGCTTGCGGCAGGGTTACACCGGGGAGCTGTTTTTT.

This clone was detected a few times. The chain is built from TRBV18 and TRBJ1-1; TRBD1 agrees at 7 bases. The CDR3 sequence is 16 residues long. V lost 8 bases, J lost 0 bases, and 12 bases stayed unmatched. CDR1 is KGHSH and CDR2 is LQKENI in the germline V gene. The CDR3 coding sequence is TGTGCCAGCAGCCTTCGTGGGGGACAGATGAACACTGAAGCTTTCTTT. It yields the protein CASSLRGGQMNTEAFF.

The chain uses TRBV30 and TRBJ1-2; D possibly corresponds to TRBD1 (6 bases). The CDR3 is 12 residues long. Germline CDR1 reads GTSNPN; CDR2 reads SVGIG (reference sequence). V was trimmed by 4 bases and J by 3 bases, leaving 9 bases between them. The DNA of the CDR3 is TGTGCCTGGACTAAGGGGGACTATGGCTACACCTTC. It translates to CAWTKGDYGYTF.

The rearrangement joins TRBV10-3 to TRBJ1-6; possible D gene TRBD1, 6 bases. The germline V gene encodes CDR1 ENHRY and CDR2 SYGVKD. There are 14 residues in the CDR3. Between the trimmed V and J ends, which lost 4 bases and 5 bases, there was a span of 9 bases. CDR3 region: CAISVGGHNSPLHF. CDR3 nucleotide sequence: TGTGCCATCAGTGTTGGGGGCCATAATTCACCCCTCCACTTT.

This chain links TRBV7-3 with TRBJ2-5; TRBD1 agrees at 9 bases. Per the germline V gene, CDR1 is SGHTA and CDR2 is FQGTGA. V lost 5 bases, J lost 4 bases, and 8 bases stayed unmatched. The CDR3 totals 15 residues. CDR3 loop: CASSPNRGLGETQYF. The DNA of the CDR3 is TGTGCCAGCAGCCCCAACAGGGGGCTAGGAGAGACCCAGTACTTC.

The genes are TRBV5-1 and TRBJ2-2, with D maybe TRBD1 (5 bases). Trimming cost V 6 bases and J 4 bases, with 13 bases left between them. CDR3 length equals 14 residues. Germline V gene data show CDR1 as SGHRS and CDR2 as YFSETQ. CDR3 nucleotide sequence: TGCGCCAGCACCTTCAGGGTTGGCACCGGGGAGCTGTTTTTT. Encoded protein: CASTFRVGTGELFF.

This clone was counted only a few times. The chain couples TRBV28 to TRBJ2-3; the match to TRBD1 covers 7 bases. This CDR3 has 14 amino acids. CDR1 is MDHEN and CDR2 is SYDVKM in the germline V gene. With V trimmed by 8 bases and J by 3 bases, 8 bases remained unmatched. CDR3 protein: CASGRTGRTDTQYF. Here the CDR3 DNA reads TGTGCCAGCGGTAGGACAGGACGAACAGATACGCAGTATTTT.

The rearrangement joins TRBV11-2 to TRBJ1-1; tentative D call: TRBD1 (6 bases). V gave up 3 bases and J gave up 3 bases, with 14 bases separating them. The CDR3 consists of 15 residues. Germline V CDR1 and CDR2: SGHAT, FQNNGV. The CDR3 is CASSFWGAADTEAFF. CDR3 sequence (DNA): TGTGCCAGCAGCTTTTGGGGGGCTGCGGACACTGAAGCTTTCTTT.

The V call is TRBV6-4, the J call TRBJ1-6, with a weak D call TRBD1 (5 bases). CDR1 and CDR2 from the germline V gene are MRHNA and SNTAGT. Trimming took 3 bases from V and 4 from J, leaving 7 bases between them. The length of the CDR3 is 14 residues. CDR3 sequence (DNA): TGTGCCAGCAGTGAACAGGTTTATAATTCACCCCTCCACTTT. This gives the protein CASSEQVYNSPLHF.

This clone was observed once. The V call is TRBV7-3, the J call TRBJ1-1, with no clear D. From germline, CDR1 is SGHTA and CDR2 FQGTGA. The CDR3 totals 16 residues. V was trimmed by 5 bases and J by 3 bases, leaving 19 bases between them. This CDR3 is CASSPSQAGRYTEAFF. The CDR3 nucleotides are TGTGCCAGCAGCCCAAGCCAGGCAGGACGATACACTGAAGCTTTCTTT. The full variable domain, rest sourced from reference TRBV7-3 and TRBJ1-1, is GAGVSQTPSNKVTEKGKYVELRCDPISGHTALYWYRQSLGQGPEFLIYFQGTGAADDSGLPNDRFFAVRPEGSVSTLKIQRTERGDSAVYLCASSPSQAGRYTEAFFGQGTRLTVV.

This clone was observed a few times. The V gene is TRBV6-5, the J gene TRBJ2-7; D not resolved. This CDR3 has 15 amino acids. CDR1 is MNHEY and CDR2 is SVGAGI in the germline V gene. V was clipped by 5 bases and J by 4 bases, with 18 bases between them. The CDR3 bases are TGTGCCAGCAGTCCAAGGTCTCTCCTGAAGTACGAGCAGTACTTC. Its protein product is CASSPRSLLKYEQYF.

There are a few counts of this clone. The rearrangement links TRBV29-1 to TRBJ2-5; TRBD2 agrees at 7 bases. The V gene end was trimmed by 7 bases and the J gene end by 0 bases; junction bases not matched to a gene: 5. CDR1 is SQVTM, CDR2 ANQGSEA, per germline. The CDR3 covers 13 residues. CDR3 DNA sequence: TGCAGCGCGGGGGGACGGTACCAAGAGACCCAGTACTTC. Its translation: CSAGGRYQETQYF.

The table lists this clone with a few counts. The rearrangement links TRBV5-1 to TRBJ2-1; 9 bases are shared with TRBD2. CDR1 is SGHRS, CDR2 YFSETQ, per germline. After removal of 0 bases from V and 2 bases from J, the junction contained 3 bases not matched to a gene. The CDR3 consists of 16 residues. CDR3 sequence reads: CASSLGAGGTYNEQFF. CDR3 DNA sequence: TGCGCCAGCAGCTTGGGGGCGGGAGGGACCTACAATGAGCAGTTCTTC. The entire variable domain, with the rest obtained from reference TRBV5-1 and TRBJ2-1, is as follows: KAGVTQTPRYLIKTRGQQVTLSCSPISGHRSVSWYQQTPGQGLQFLFEYFSETQRNKGNFPGRFSGRQFSNSRSEMNVSTLELGDSALYLCASSLGAGGTYNEQFFGPGTRLTVL.

The chain joins TRBV7-2 to TRBJ1-5; TRBD1 aligns across 12 bases. J gave up 5 bases and V 5 bases, and 10 bases lay outside the gene matches. This CDR3 has 17 amino acids. Per germline, CDR1 SGHTA and CDR2 FQGNSA. The DNA for the CDR3 is TGTGCCAGCAGCCCCGGGGTGGGGACAGGGGGCTATCAGCCCCAGCATTTT. The encoded protein is CASSPGVGTGGYQPQHF.

A few counts support this clone. The same CDR3 can be traced to other DNA sequences in this sample. V gene TRBV28 combines with J gene TRBJ2-7, with 12 bases aligning to TRBD1. V lost 1 base, J lost 4 bases, and 2 bases stayed unmatched. CDR3 length equals 15 residues. CDR1 is MDHEN, CDR2 SYDVKM, per germline. The CDR3 DNA reads TGTGCCAGCAGTTTATCGGGACAGGGGGCTTACGAGCAGTACTTC. This encodes CASSLSGQGAYEQYF.

Ten or more counts support this clone. The chain uses TRBV19 and TRBJ2-1, with 12 bases lining up with TRBD2. The CDR3 has 15 residues. The germline V gene has CDR1 LNHDA and CDR2 SQIVND (reference sequence). J was trimmed by 5 bases and V by 5 bases; bases with no gene match: 4. The CDR3 spells CASSPPSGRDNEQFF. Written as DNA, the CDR3 is TGTGCCAGTAGTCCCCCTAGCGGGAGGGACAATGAGCAGTTCTTC.

The chain carries TRBV6-6 and TRBJ1-2; D is ambiguous. CDR3 length: 15 amino acids. V was pared by 2 bases and J by 2 bases, with 12 bases between. CDR1 MNHNY and CDR2 SVGAGI come from the germline V gene (reference sequence). The CDR3 here is CASSYGFGQNYGYTF. DNA of the CDR3: TGTGCCAGCAGTTACGGTTTCGGGCAGAACTATGGCTACACCTTC.

The J gene is TRBJ2-7, the V gene TRBV7-3; 7 nucleotides line up with TRBD1. This CDR3 has 13 residues. Germline V lookup: CDR1 SGHTA, CDR2 FQGTGA. Trimming removed 2 bases from V and 3 bases from J; junction bases left unmatched: 1. The CDR3 loop reads CASSLGTVYEQYF. CDR3 nucleotides: TGTGCCAGCAGCTTAGGGACAGTCTACGAGCAGTACTTC.

This clone was counted a few times. The CDR3 coding sequence is TGTGCCAGCTCACGGTATACAGGGGCAACCTACGAGCAGTACTTC. This sequence encodes CASSRYTGATYEQYF. V usage is TRBV18 and J usage is TRBJ2-7; 7 positions agree with TRBD1. With V trimmed by 4 bases and J by 2 bases, 8 bases remained unmatched. The CDR3 has 15 amino acids. CDR1 KGHSH and CDR2 LQKENI come from the germline V gene.

J is TRBJ2-7 and V is TRBV14; D gene uncertain. The CDR3 length is 13 residues. Trimming took off 1 base at V and 2 bases at J, with 6 bases between the two ends. Germline V gene lookup returns CDR1 SGHDN and CDR2 FVKESK. In nucleotides, the CDR3 is TGTGCCAGCAGCCAAGGGGCAGCCTACGAGCAGTACTTC. The encoded protein is CASSQGAAYEQYF.

A few counts support this clone. The chain recombines TRBV7-7 with TRBJ2-5; 7 positions agree with TRBD1. V was clipped by 7 bases and J by 4 bases; unmatched bases: 3. The CDR3 spans 12 residues. The germline V gene encodes CDR1 SSHAT and CDR2 FNYEAQ (reference sequence). CDR3 nucleotides: TGTGCCAGCATCCCAGGGGGAGAGACCCAGTACTTC. As protein: CASIPGGETQYF. The variable domain in full, completed from reference TRBV7-7 and TRBJ2-5, reads GAGVSQSPRYKVTKRGQDVTLRCDPISSHATLYWYQQALGQGPEFLTYFNYEAQPDKSGLPSDRFSAERPEGSISTLTIQRTEQRDSAMYRCASIPGGETQYFGPGTRLLVL.

A few counts support this clone. The chain couples TRBV5-1 to TRBJ2-5, with 8 bases that match TRBD1. Germline CDR1 is SGHRS and CDR2 is YFSETQ. CDR3 length equals 13 residues. V lost 3 bases and J lost 6; bases outside the gene matches: 4. CDR3: CASSYDRGKTQYF. In DNA form, the CDR3 reads TGCGCCAGCAGCTACGACAGGGGAAAGACCCAGTACTTC.

This clone occurred a few times. The J gene is TRBJ2-3, the V gene TRBV9; TRBD2 might be the D (5 bases). The germline V gene has CDR1 SGDLS and CDR2 YYNGEE. This CDR3 has 15 amino acids. Trimming pared 1 base from V and 3 bases from J, leaving 12 bases between. DNA of the CDR3: TGTGCCAGCAGCGTAAACTCCGGGGTGACAGATACGCAGTATTTT. This codes for CASSVNSGVTDTQYF.

The CDR3: CASSEARRGEGYTF. The CDR3 DNA is TGTGCCAGCAGTGAAGCACGCAGGGGGGAGGGCTACACCTTC. V gene TRBV2 combines with J gene TRBJ1-2; 7 bases are a match to TRBD1. The length of the CDR3 is 14 residues. Germline CDR1 reads SNHLY; CDR2 reads FYNNEI. With V trimmed by 0 bases and J by 8 bases, 6 bases remained unmatched.

The chain is built from TRBV7-2 and TRBJ1-1; D unresolved. Germline CDR1 is SGHTA and CDR2 is FQGNSA. V shed 11 bases and J shed 1 base, with 14 bases lying between them. The CDR3 runs 13 residues. Here the CDR3 DNA reads TGTGCCGCAAGTGACGCAAGGAACACTGAAGCTTTCTTT. Amino acid sequence: CAASDARNTEAFF.

This chain links TRBV7-3 with TRBJ2-7; possible D gene TRBD1, 6 bases. This CDR3 has 15 amino acids. The germline V gene encodes CDR1 SGHTA and CDR2 FQGTGA. Trimming cost V 1 base and J 7 bases, with 17 bases left between them. The DNA for the CDR3 is TGTGCCAGCAGCTTAAAAGGGACACCGATCGGGGAGCAGTACTTC. Translation: CASSLKGTPIGEQYF.

The chain links TRBV6-5 to TRBJ2-5, with 11 bases matching TRBD1. Germline lookup yields CDR1 MNHEY and CDR2 SVGAGI. J gave up 5 bases and V 6 bases, and 8 bases lay outside the gene matches. The CDR3 totals 15 residues. This CDR3 reads CASRPGTGGLETQYF. In nucleotides, the CDR3 is TGTGCCAGCAGACCCGGGACAGGGGGTTTGGAGACCCAGTACTTC.

This clone was seen more than once but under ten times. This chain links TRBV6-6 with TRBJ2-1; no definite D call. This CDR3 is built from 13 residues. The V gene lost 5 bases and the J gene lost 7 bases, with 12 bases spanning the gap. Germline V gene lookup returns CDR1 MNHNY and CDR2 SVGAGI (reference sequence). The CDR3 bases are TGTGCCAGCAGTGCCCCGAAGAAGAATGAGCAGTTCTTC. The encoded protein is CASSAPKKNEQFF.

The rearrangement links TRBV10-3 to TRBJ2-7, with D uncertain. The germline V and J ends were trimmed by 4 bases and 6 bases, with 7 bases remaining between them. CDR3 size: 11 residues. Germline loops: CDR1 ENHRY, CDR2 SYGVKD. The CDR3 DNA reads TGTGCCATCAGTGGTGGTAGCGAGCAGTACTTC. This gives the protein CAISGGSEQYF.

This clone was picked up a small number of times. The gene calls are TRBV5-4 and TRBJ1-1; D not resolved. CDR1 is SGHNT, CDR2 YYREEE, per germline (reference sequence). The V end was cut by 5 bases, the J end by 4 bases, with 12 bases between. The CDR3 consists of 13 residues. The chain's CDR3 is CASRRMFATEAFF. CDR3 nucleotide sequence: TGTGCCAGCAGGAGGATGTTTGCCACTGAAGCTTTCTTT.